These 20 T cell receptor beta chains were all obtained from the same sample, sequenced in a study of blood T cell repertoires in COVID-19. Clones were read by immunoSEQ multiplex PCR, and TCRdb kept only the in-frame ones, dropping some. The sample has 150,000 to 200,000 clones, roughly 93% seen once. Sequenced: peripheral blood. The receptors here all came from a woman between 50 and 59 years old with acute or convalescent COVID-19.

V gene TRBV20-1 combines with J gene TRBJ2-7; 9 nucleotides match TRBD1. CDR1 and CDR2 from the germline V gene are DFQATT and SNEGSKA (reference sequence). Germline trimming cut 3 bases from V and 5 bases from J; bases unmatched to any gene: 11. This CDR3 comprises 15 residues. The CDR3 DNA follows: TGCAGTGCTAGTTCAGACGGACAGGGGAGTAACGAGCAGTACTTC. It translates to CSASSDGQGSNEQYF.

The rearrangement joins TRBV5-4 to TRBJ1-1; D is undetermined. Germline assignment: CDR1 SGHNT and CDR2 YYREEE (reference sequence). Trimming shortened V by 4 bases and J by 1 base, and 11 bases separated the two germline ends. This CDR3 contains 14 residues. The chain's CDR3 is CASSPGRENTEAFF. The CDR3 DNA sequence: TGTGCCAGCAGCCCTGGACGGGAGAACACTGAAGCTTTCTTT.

The chain's CDR3 is CASSPRQTLTEAFF. The CDR3 DNA reads as TGCGCCAGCAGTCCTCGACAGACCTTAACTGAAGCTTTCTTT. The chain recombines TRBV10-1 with TRBJ1-1, with TRBD1 as a possible D gene (5 bases). Between the trimmed V and J ends, which lost 5 bases and 5 bases, there was a span of 15 bases. The CDR3 loop spans 14 amino acids. The germline gives CDR1 WNHNN, CDR2 SYGVQD (reference sequence).

This clone was observed once. This sequence joins TRBV19 and TRBJ2-1, with 9 bases aligning to TRBD2. Germline loops: CDR1 LNHDA, CDR2 SQIVND (reference sequence). V trimming: 5 bases; J trimming: 6 bases; junction bases outside the gene matches: 17. The CDR3 totals 18 residues. CDR3 sequence: CASSWKGSGRDGGNEQFF. Written as DNA, the CDR3 is TGTGCCAGTAGTTGGAAGGGTAGCGGGAGAGACGGAGGCAATGAGCAGTTCTTC.

V usage is TRBV19 and J usage is TRBJ1-5; the match to TRBD1 covers 9 bases. The CDR3 runs 16 residues. Germline-derived CDR1 and CDR2 are LNHDA and SQIVND (reference sequence). V shed 3 bases, J shed 2 bases, and the junction held 5 bases outside the gene matches. CDR3 sequence (DNA): TGTGCCAGTAGTATGATTACAGGGGGCGGCAATCAGCCCCAGCATTTT. It yields the protein CASSMITGGGNQPQHF. The full variable domain, with the rest looked up from reference TRBV19 and TRBJ1-5, is DGGITQSPKYLFRKEGQNVTLSCEQNLNHDAMYWYRQDPGQGLRLIYYSQIVNDFQKGDIAEGYSVSREKKESFPLTVTSAQKNPTAFYLCASSMITGGGNQPQHFGDGTRLSIL.

V is TRBV19 and J is TRBJ2-3, with a tentative D call TRBD1 (7 bases). This CDR3 contains 11 residues. Deletions cut 7 bases from V and 11 bases from J, with 13 bases between. The germline V gene has CDR1 LNHDA and CDR2 SQIVND (reference sequence). The CDR3 sequence is CASKAGQWQYF. CDR3 nucleotides: TGTGCCAGTAAGGCGGGACAGTGGCAGTATTTT. The full variable domain, with the rest looked up from reference TRBV19 and TRBJ2-3, is DGGITQSPKYLFRKEGQNVTLSCEQNLNHDAMYWYRQDPGQGLRLIYYSQIVNDFQKGDIAEGYSVSREKKESFPLTVTSAQKNPTAFYLCASKAGQWQYFGPGTRLTVL.

The chain couples TRBV21-1 to TRBJ1-1; the table's D call, TRBD1, was not checked against the DNA. TRBV21-1 is recorded as a pseudogene. CDR3 length equals 16 residues. The CDR3 loop reads CASSKARNSLNTEAFF. In DNA, the CDR3 is TGTGCCAGCAGCAAAGCGCGAAACAGTTTGAACACTGAAGCTTTCTTT.

The V gene is TRBV28, the J gene TRBJ1-5, with D hard to call. Trimming removed 7 bases at V and 0 bases at J, with 10 bases between. Germline V lookup: CDR1 MDHEN, CDR2 SYDVKM. This CDR3 is 14 amino acids long. The CDR3 sequence: CASKMTLSNQPQHF. The CDR3 DNA follows: TGTGCCAGCAAGATGACACTTAGCAATCAGCCCCAGCATTTT.

This clone was detected only a few times. The chain carries TRBV5-8 and TRBJ1-2; 9 bases fit TRBD1. This CDR3 has 16 residues. V trimming: 0 bases; J trimming: 8 bases; junction bases outside the gene matches: 11. Germline V gives CDR1 SGHTS, CDR2 YDEGEE. For the CDR3, the DNA is TGTGCCAGCAGCTTGGCGGGACAGGGAAGATCGGGCGGCTACACCTTC. It specifies CASSLAGQGRSGGYTF.

The chain couples TRBV7-9 to TRBJ1-5, with TRBD1 matching 7 bases. In germline, CDR1 is SEHNR, CDR2 FQNEAQ (reference sequence). Trimming at V came to 6 bases and at J to 0 bases, leaving 2 bases not matched to a gene. The CDR3 has 14 residues. CDR3 DNA sequence: TGTGCCAGCAGTCGGACAGGTAGCAATCAGCCCCAGCATTTT. Its protein is CASSRTGSNQPQHF.

This chain links TRBV4-1 with TRBJ1-1; TRBD1 might be the D (6 bases). There are 19 residues in the CDR3. Per germline, CDR1 MGHRA and CDR2 YSYEKL. V was trimmed by 0 bases and J by 0 bases, leaving 20 bases between them. CDR3 loop: CASSQENWDTIALNTEAFF. CDR3 in DNA: TGCGCCAGCAGCCAAGAGAATTGGGACACCATAGCCTTGAACACTGAAGCTTTCTTT.

The J gene is TRBJ2-1, the V gene TRBV12-3 or TRBV12-4; D uncertain. The CDR3 has 11 amino acids. V lost 6 bases, J lost 7 bases, and 7 bases lay in between. The CDR3 protein is CASRRGNEQFF. CDR3 nucleotides: TGTGCCAGCAGACGAGGTAATGAGCAGTTCTTC.

The chain is built from TRBV29-1 and TRBJ2-7, with D perhaps TRBD1 (5 bases). With 6 bases removed from V and 3 bases from J, the gap between germline ends came to 15 bases. This CDR3 is 13 amino acids long. CDR1 and CDR2 from the germline V gene are SQVTM and ANQGSEA. The CDR3 nucleotides are TGCAGCGTAGCCCCAGGGAACGTCTACGAGCAGTACTTC. The encoded protein is CSVAPGNVYEQYF.

This chain uses TRBV13 with TRBJ2-7; no firm D call. This CDR3 has 13 residues. The germline gives CDR1 PRHDT, CDR2 FYEKMQ (reference sequence). The V end was cut by 0 bases, the J end by 1 base, with 4 bases between. In DNA form, the CDR3 reads TGTGCCAGCAGCTTAGGGAGTTCCTACGAGCAGTACTTC. Protein product: CASSLGSSYEQYF.

This clone has only one observation. The chain joins TRBV6-6 to TRBJ2-1; 8 bases agree with TRBD1. The germline V gene has CDR1 MNHNY and CDR2 SVGAGI (reference sequence). The length of the CDR3 is 20 residues. V lost 6 bases and J lost 5; bases outside the gene matches: 24. This CDR3 reads CASSLGQGATIRDPNNEQFF. CDR3 sequence (DNA): TGTGCCAGCAGCCTTGGGCAGGGGGCAACGATACGAGATCCCAACAATGAGCAGTTCTTC.

J is TRBJ2-3 and V is TRBV5-1, with a weak D call TRBD1 (5 bases). V dropped 1 base and J dropped 1 base, with 7 bases sitting between them. CDR3 size: 14 residues. The germline V gene has CDR1 SGHRS and CDR2 YFSETQ. The CDR3 nucleotides read TGCGCCAGCAGCTTGACCAGGGGCACAGATACGCAGTATTTT. Its protein is CASSLTRGTDTQYF. Variable domain in full (rest from reference TRBV5-1 and TRBJ2-3): KAGVTQTPRYLIKTRGQQVTLSCSPISGHRSVSWYQQTPGQGLQFLFEYFSETQRNKGNFPGRFSGRQFSNSRSEMNVSTLELGDSALYLCASSLTRGTDTQYFGPGTRLTVL.

The chain employs TRBV7-2 and TRBJ1-5; tentative D call: TRBD1 (6 bases). The CDR3 spans 14 residues. The V and J ends lost 6 bases and 0 bases respectively, with 9 bases between them. The germline V gene encodes CDR1 SGHTA and CDR2 FQGNSA. The CDR3 loop reads CASSDRNSNQPQHF. Here the CDR3 DNA reads TGTGCCAGCAGTGACAGGAATAGCAATCAGCCCCAGCATTTT. Based on the CDR3 plus reference TRBV7-2 and TRBJ1-5, the full variable domain is GAGVSQSPSNKVTEKGKDVELRCDPISGHTALYWYRQSLGQGLEFLIYFQGNSAPDKSGLPSDRFSAERTGGSVSTLTIQRTQQEDSAVYLCASSDRNSNQPQHFGDGTRLSIL.

This chain joins TRBV2 and TRBJ1-2; 8 positions agree with TRBD1. Germline V gene lookup returns CDR1 SNHLY and CDR2 FYNNEI. The length of the CDR3 is 12 residues. Losses at the gene ends were 7 bases for V and 7 bases for J; bases not matched to a gene: 5. In DNA form, the CDR3 reads TGTGCCAGCACCCTCGACAGGGGTGGCTACACCTTC. This sequence encodes CASTLDRGGYTF.

The chain carries TRBV12-3 or TRBV12-4 and TRBJ1-2; D remains ambiguous. The CDR3 spans 12 residues. V was pared by 6 bases and J by 7 bases, with 12 bases between. CDR3 DNA sequence: TGTGCCAGCAGCTACCATACCACTGGCTACACCTTC. Its protein product is CASSYHTTGYTF.

The CDR3 sequence is CASSARAGPYSYNSPLHF. CDR3 nucleotides: TGTGCCAGCAGCGCGCGGGCCGGACCTTACTCCTATAATTCACCCCTCCACTTT. The chain couples TRBV5-4 to TRBJ1-6; D gene unclear. Trimming stripped 4 bases from V and 0 bases from J, with 17 bases between. The CDR3 runs to 18 residues. CDR1 and CDR2 from the germline V gene are SGHNT and YYREEE (reference sequence).